This record concerns one TCR beta chain sequence. This clone's antigen is unknown. No qualities accompany the bases; no much larger clone lies one base away. TCRbeta CDR3 regions were amplified from genomic DNA by means of the immunoSEQ Assay, a bias-controlled multiplex PCR. Regarding the original processing steps: Nucleated cell counts per sample were estimated from amplification of reference gene primers within the assay. Sequence reads were collapsed and filtered to measure the absolute abundance of every unique TCRbeta CDR3 rearrangement. For each sample, productive Simpson clonality was calculated as the square root of Simpson's diversity index over productive rearrangements. TCRdb holds this immuneACCESS table with in-frame rearrangements only. Some clones are missing; in checked studies, unresolved V genes explain under half, and the rest has no known cause. Clone size and the V and J calls come from that table; the DNA yielded D and trimming. Recorded for this sample are some 160,000 clones; 80% to 90% of them occurred a single time. Less than 3.5% of the sample goes to the ten largest clones.

V loses 4 bases at its end and J loses 9 bases; junction bases beyond the gene matches: 5. Per the germline V gene, KGHDR is the CDR1 and SFDVKD is the CDR2. Counted from cysteine to phenylalanine, this CDR3 has 13 amino acids. Of the read, only the CDR3 DNA is kept; its 39 bases are in frame from base 1. The sample comes from a study of blood T cell repertoires in COVID-19 (dated by TCRdb to about 2020). Regarding the complete study: Collaborator samples came from the United States, Italy and Spain and covered acute and convalescent phases of COVID-19. The sample metadata nearly always contained a de-identified subject ID, COVID-19 status, age in years and sex. Deeply sampled blood TCRbeta repertoires from subjects exposed to, actively infected with, or recovered from COVID-19 were included in the dataset. The repertoires were made available in a free public database intended to serve as a resource for research on the immune response to SARS-CoV-2. The material from the prospective study consisted of cDNA or gDNA derived from T cells, B-cell-depleted T cells, or PBMCs. Samples were obtained from the ongoing ImmuneRACE study (first 160 participants) and from over 1,000 subjects provided by 6 global collaborators. HLA class I and class II types, where available, came from metadata supplied by the sample provider rather than from assay-based typing. General findings and caveats noted by the study authors: The amount of clinical and demographic metadata varied by source and participant and was provided uncurated.

In Seattle, one collaborating source enrolled patients while the infection was active and tracked those patients longitudinally over the course of disease. The collaborating institutions used their own protocols to collect whole blood in K2EDTA tubes. For TCRbeta analysis, collaborator samples were shipped as frozen whole blood, as isolated PBMCs, or as DNA extracted from either sample type. This receptor was obtained from an elderly woman with COVID-19, enrolled during active disease. The chain employs TRBV24-1 and TRBJ2-3, and TRBD1 aligns with 8 junction nucleotides. The sample taken for sequencing was peripheral blood. The DNA is as follows: TGTGCCACCAGTGACCCTGGACAGGGCACGCAGTATTTT. Its product reads: CATSDPGQGTQYF.